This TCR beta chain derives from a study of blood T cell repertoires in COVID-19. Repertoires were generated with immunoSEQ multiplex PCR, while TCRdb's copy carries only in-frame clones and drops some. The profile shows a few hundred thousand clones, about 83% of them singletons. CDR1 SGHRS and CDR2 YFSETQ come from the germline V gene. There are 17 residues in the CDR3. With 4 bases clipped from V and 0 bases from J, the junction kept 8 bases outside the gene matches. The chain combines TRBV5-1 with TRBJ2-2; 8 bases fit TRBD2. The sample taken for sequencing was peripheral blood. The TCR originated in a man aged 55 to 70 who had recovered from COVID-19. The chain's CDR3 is CASSPGLVQPNTGELFF. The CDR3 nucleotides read TGCGCCAGCAGCCCGGGACTAGTCCAACCGAACACCGGGGAGCTGTTTTTT. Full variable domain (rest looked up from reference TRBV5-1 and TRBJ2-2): KAGVTQTPRYLIKTRGQQVTLSCSPISGHRSVSWYQQTPGQGLQFLFEYFSETQRNKGNFPGRFSGRQFSNSRSEMNVSTLELGDSALYLCASSPGLVQPNTGELFFGEGSRLTVL.